A single T cell receptor beta chain is shown here with its context. Its antigen is undetermined. CDR1 SGHDT and CDR2 YYEEEE come from the germline V gene. Deletions cut 1 base from V and 3 bases from J, with 7 bases between. The CDR3 loop spans 14 amino acids. Sequenced by immunoSEQ multiplex PCR; TCRdb stores in-frame clones only, minus some. The sample consists of roughly 78,000 clones, roughly 80% of them appearing once. The entry originates in a study of radiation and T cells in renal cell carcinoma. The wider study: Nephrectomy followed 15 Gy stereotactic body radiation by 4 weeks. General study points: In blood, top tumor clones expanded by 2 weeks, shrinking by 4.

The time point here: blood 2 weeks post-SBRT. Treatment reported: 15 Gy SBRT to primary tumor, nephrectomy 4 weeks later. This renal cell carcinoma was of the clear cell type. Here the sequenced sample was blood, taken from a patient whose treatment included radiotherapy and nephrectomy. The TCR was taken from a man in his 60s with renal cell carcinoma. V gene TRBV5-6 combines with J gene TRBJ1-4; D unresolved. This CDR3 reads CASSLKTSNEKLFF. CDR3 DNA: TGTGCCAGCAGCTTGAAGACCTCTAATGAAAAACTGTTTTTT. The full variable domain, with the rest looked up from reference TRBV5-6 and TRBJ1-4, is DAGVTQSPTHLIKTRGQQVTLRCSPKSGHDTVSWYQQALGQGPQFIFQYYEEEERQRGNFPDRFSGHQFPNYSSELNVNALLLGDSALYLCASSLKTSNEKLFFGSGTQLSVL.